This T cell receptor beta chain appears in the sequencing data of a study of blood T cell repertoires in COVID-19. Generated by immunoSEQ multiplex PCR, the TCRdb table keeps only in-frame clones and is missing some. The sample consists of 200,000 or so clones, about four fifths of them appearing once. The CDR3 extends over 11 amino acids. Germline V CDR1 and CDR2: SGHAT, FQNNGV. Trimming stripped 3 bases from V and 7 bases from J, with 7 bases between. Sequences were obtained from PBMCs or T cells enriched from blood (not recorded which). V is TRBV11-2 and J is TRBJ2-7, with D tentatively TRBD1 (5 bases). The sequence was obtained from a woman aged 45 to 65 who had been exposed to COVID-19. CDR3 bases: TGTGCCAGCAGCTTGACAGTGGAGCAGTACTTC. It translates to CASSLTVEQYF. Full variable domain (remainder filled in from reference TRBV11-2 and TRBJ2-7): EAGVAQSPRYKIIEKRQSVAFWCNPISGHATLYWYQQILGQGPKLLIQFQNNGVVDDSQLPKDRFSAERLKGVDSTLKIQPAKLEDSAVYLCASSLTVEQYFGPGTRLTVT.